The 32 T cell receptor beta chains presented below share a single source sample, sequenced in a study of blood T cells in healthy people across ages. A second 7 to 11 cycle PCR used barcoded and J-beta primers. TCRdb independently ran MiXCR on the 5' RACE reads; one entry per CDR3 protein. The repertoire holds around 970,000 distinct CDR3 sequences, roughly 50% seen once, with about 22% in the top ten. The sample taken for sequencing was blood. The receptors were gathered from an older woman in good health.

The V and J genes are TRBV5-5 and TRBJ2-3; 9 nucleotides align to TRBD1. The CDR3 is made up of 16 amino acids. In germline, CDR1 is SGHKS, CDR2 YYEKEE (reference sequence). V dropped 3 bases and J dropped 1; count of bases not matched to a gene: 6. The CDR3 DNA reads TGTGCCAGCAGCTCCGGGACAGGGCCCGGCACAGATACGCAGTATTTT. This encodes CASSSGTGPGTDTQYF.

This clonotype was seen more than once but under ten times. The chain carries TRBV5-1 and TRBJ2-1; 7 nucleotides agree with TRBD2. CDR1 is SGHRS and CDR2 is YFSETQ in the germline V gene. The CDR3 covers 16 residues. The V gene end was trimmed by 0 bases and the J gene end by 5 bases; junction bases not matched to a gene: 8. The CDR3 protein is CASSLGVGLENNEQFF. The CDR3 bases are TGCGCCAGCAGCTTGGGGGTTGGACTAGAGAACAATGAGCAGTTCTTC.

The genes are TRBV6-1 and TRBJ1-5; no definite D call. CDR1 MNHNS and CDR2 SASEGT come from the germline V gene. The length of the CDR3 is 15 residues. V was trimmed by 3 bases and J by 0 bases, leaving 9 bases between them. For the CDR3, the DNA is TGTGCCAGCAGTGAGCGGACTAATAGCAATCAGCCCCAGCATTTT. The encoded protein is CASSERTNSNQPQHF.

V gene TRBV12-3 or TRBV12-4 combines with J gene TRBJ1-4; D might be TRBD1 (6 bases). The CDR3 has 15 residues. Trimming cost V 3 bases and J 5 bases, with 13 bases left between them. For the CDR3, the DNA is TGTGCCAGCAGTTTGGAGACAGGAGCGAATGAAAAACTGTTTTTT. This sequence encodes CASSLETGANEKLFF.

The J gene is TRBJ2-3, the V gene TRBV7-7; a weak D match, TRBD1 (5 bases). Germline V gene lookup returns CDR1 SSHAT and CDR2 FNYEAQ (reference sequence). The CDR3 is 15 amino acids. V was shortened by 5 bases and J by 0 bases, with 12 bases between the two germline ends. The CDR3 sequence is CASSRTGSSTDTQYF. CDR3 coding DNA: TGTGCCAGCAGCCGAACAGGCTCAAGCACAGATACGCAGTATTTT. The full variable domain, in which reference TRBV7-7 and TRBJ2-3 provide the parts outside the CDR3, is GAGVSQSPRYKVTKRGQDVTLRCDPISSHATLYWYQQALGQGPEFLTYFNYEAQPDKSGLPSDRFSAERPEGSISTLTIQRTEQRDSAMYRCASSRTGSSTDTQYFGPGTRLTVL.

This clonotype was counted only a few times. This rearrangement joins TRBV18 to TRBJ1-2; perhaps TRBD1 as D (5 bases). The germline CDR1 and CDR2 sequences are KGHSH and LQKENI. The V end lost 3 bases, the J end lost 4 bases, and 15 bases lay between the germline ends. This CDR3 contains 15 residues. CDR3 coding DNA: TGTGCCAGCTCACCGGGGCAGACGACCTTCTATGGCTACACCTTC. As protein: CASSPGQTTFYGYTF.

The J gene is TRBJ2-6, the V gene TRBV6-6; 7 bases line up with TRBD1. Trimming took 5 bases from V and 0 from J; bases not matched to a gene: 4. The CDR3 spans 16 residues. Germline assignment: CDR1 MNHNY and CDR2 SVGAGI (reference sequence). The CDR3 nucleotides read TGTGCCAGCAGTGATGGACAGGTCTCTGGGGCCAACGTCCTGACTTTC. Translated: CASSDGQVSGANVLTF.

The rearrangement joins TRBV28 to TRBJ2-1; 9 bases are a match to TRBD1. The DNA end lines up better with TRBJ2-7; the J call may be wrong. CDR3 size: 18 residues. The germline gives CDR1 MDHEN, CDR2 SYDVKM. The CDR3 loop is CASSSRTGVVRSYNEQYF. DNA of the CDR3: TGTGCCAGCAGTTCACGGACAGGGGTCGTCCGCTCCTACAATGAGCAGTACTTC.

The chain carries TRBV27 and TRBJ2-3, with 7 bases that match TRBD2. Trimming took 10 bases from V and 2 from J; bases not matched to a gene: 12. Per germline, CDR1 MNHEY and CDR2 SMNVEV (reference sequence). The CDR3 runs 15 residues. The CDR3, as DNA: TGTGCCACCCACCCCACCGGGAGGTTCACAGATACGCAGTATTTT. Protein product: CATHPTGRFTDTQYF.

This clonotype occurred a few times. The chain employs TRBV10-3 and TRBJ2-5; TRBD2 matches 16 bases. The CDR3 totals 16 residues. Germline values: CDR1 ENHRY, CDR2 SYGVKD. V trimming: 6 bases; J trimming: 9 bases; junction bases outside the gene matches: 10. The CDR3 is CAIRAGTSGRAEAQYF. CDR3 in DNA: TGTGCCATCAGAGCCGGGACTAGCGGGAGGGCCGAAGCCCAGTACTTC.

This clonotype was observed a single time. V gene TRBV29-1 combines with J gene TRBJ2-1; 7 bases are shared with TRBD2. Germline assignment: CDR1 SQVTM and CDR2 ANQGSEA. The CDR3 covers 14 residues. With 5 bases clipped from V and 3 bases from J, the junction kept 7 bases outside the gene matches. CDR3 protein: CSVRVGRLYNEQFF. DNA of the CDR3: TGCAGCGTTCGGGTCGGGAGGCTCTACAATGAGCAGTTCTTC.

Regarding this clonotype: The CDR3 ends on some other residue instead of the conserved phenylalanine or tryptophan, so this is likely a read error. The DNA is omitted, as the CDR3 cannot be located on it reliably, and the CDR3 follows TCRdb's listing. This chain links TRBV6-6 with TRBJ2-7; the D call of TRBD1 is as the table states it, not checked on the DNA. Germline V gives CDR1 MNHNY, CDR2 SVGAGI (reference sequence). From its first to its last residue, the CDR3 has 10 amino acids. The CDR3 spells CASSDGQGYT.

The genes are TRBV20-1 and TRBJ2-1; the match to TRBD2 covers 9 bases. V gave up 6 bases and J gave up 1 base; unmatched junction bases: 10. This CDR3 spans 16 amino acids. Germline V gene sequence: CDR1 DFQATT, CDR2 SNEGSKA (reference sequence). The CDR3 DNA follows: TGCAGTGCCTCGGGCCAGCGGGAGGTTTCCTACAATGAGCAGTTCTTC. Translating gives CSASGQREVSYNEQFF.

V gene TRBV2 combines with J gene TRBJ2-1; D may be TRBD1 or TRBD2 (6 bases each). V lost 8 bases to trimming and J lost 2 bases, with 13 bases between them. The CDR3 runs to 14 residues. Germline V gene lookup returns CDR1 SNHLY and CDR2 FYNNEI. CDR3 bases: TGTGCCAGCTGCGGGGACACCACCTACAATGAGCAGTTCTTC. It specifies CASCGDTTYNEQFF.

This sequence joins TRBV20-1 and TRBJ1-2; D is perhaps TRBD1 (6 bases). The CDR3 loop spans 12 amino acids. V was clipped by 6 bases and J by 4 bases, with 12 bases between them. The V gene's germline CDR1 is DFQATT and CDR2 SNEGSKA (reference sequence). CDR3 in DNA: TGCAGTGCAAACAGGGATACCTATGGCTACACCTTC. Its protein is CSANRDTYGYTF.

The chain joins TRBV20-1 to TRBJ2-7, with a tentative D call TRBD1 (6 bases). The CDR3 sequence is 13 residues long. Between the trimmed V and J ends, which lost 4 bases and 0 bases, there was a span of 10 bases. CDR1 and CDR2 (germline): DFQATT, SNEGSKA (reference sequence). The CDR3 nucleotides are TGCAGTGCTAACAGGGCTAGCTCCTACGAGCAGTACTTC. It specifies CSANRASSYEQYF.

The chain employs TRBV20-1 and TRBJ2-7; D is undetermined. The CDR3 runs to 12 residues. The V and J ends lost 6 bases and 1 base respectively, with 10 bases between them. Germline V gives CDR1 DFQATT, CDR2 SNEGSKA (reference sequence). CDR3 amino acids: CSASFSSYEQYF. For the CDR3, the DNA is TGCAGTGCAAGCTTTTCTTCCTACGAGCAGTACTTC.

This rearrangement joins TRBV29-1 to TRBJ2-6; TRBD2 is a possible D gene (6 bases). Trimming removed 4 bases at V and 2 bases at J, with 9 bases between. The CDR3 spans 14 residues. Germline V CDR1 and CDR2: SQVTM, ANQGSEA. The CDR3 nucleotides are TGCAGCGTTGCGGGGGAAACTGGGGCCAACGTCCTGACTTTC. Translating gives CSVAGETGANVLTF.

There are a few counts of this clonotype. V gene TRBV20-1 combines with J gene TRBJ2-1; TRBD2 matches at 9 bases. The germline gives CDR1 DFQATT, CDR2 SNEGSKA (reference sequence). CDR3 size: 18 residues. V was clipped by 4 bases and J by 4 bases; unmatched bases: 17. CDR3 coding DNA: TGCAGTGCTACCCTGTTGGCCGTCGGACTAGCGAGGTACAATGAGCAGTTCTTC. Amino acid sequence: CSATLLAVGLARYNEQFF.

This chain links TRBV18 with TRBJ2-4; no clear D gene. From germline, CDR1 is KGHSH and CDR2 LQKENI. CDR3 length: 16 amino acids. Trimming took 2 bases from V and 4 from J, leaving 15 bases between them. Here the CDR3 reads CASSPTRPTGKNIQYF. The CDR3 DNA reads TGTGCCAGCTCACCAACGAGACCCACTGGGAAAAACATTCAGTACTTC.

This clonotype was seen a handful of times. The rearrangement links TRBV5-1 to TRBJ2-1; TRBD2 matches at 13 bases. The CDR3 consists of 16 residues. V lost 2 bases and J lost 10; bases outside the gene matches: 9. Germline V gene lookup returns CDR1 SGHRS and CDR2 YFSETQ. DNA for the CDR3: TGCGCCAGCAGCTTAACTCCGGGACTAGCGGGACCCGAGCAGTTCTTC. Protein sequence: CASSLTPGLAGPEQFF.

This clonotype was found a few times. This chain joins TRBV3-1 and TRBJ1-1; no clear D gene. This CDR3 has 12 residues. The V end lost 1 base, the J end lost 6 bases, and 6 bases lay between the germline ends. Germline values: CDR1 LGHDT, CDR2 YNNKEL (reference sequence). For the CDR3, the DNA is TGTGCCAGCAGCCAAGGTTCGGCTGAAGCTTTCTTT. Translation: CASSQGSAEAFF.

This chain connects TRBV6-1 to TRBJ1-5; D is unclear. The V and J ends lost 2 bases and 1 base respectively, with 3 bases between them. CDR1 is MNHNS, CDR2 SASEGT, per germline. The CDR3 spans 13 residues. CDR3 sequence (DNA): TGTGCCAGCAGTGAAATAAGCAATCAGCCCCAGCATTTT. As protein: CASSEISNQPQHF.

The V and J genes are TRBV20-1 and TRBJ2-7; D could derive from TRBD1 or TRBD2 (5 bases each). The CDR3 has 15 residues. V lost 6 bases, J lost 2 bases, and 20 bases lay in between. The V gene's germline CDR1 is DFQATT and CDR2 SNEGSKA (reference sequence). The CDR3 nucleotides read TGCAGTGCCCCACGGGGTGACTTAGGGGCCTACGAGCAGTACTTC. Encoded protein: CSAPRGDLGAYEQYF.

This rearrangement joins TRBV30 to TRBJ1-5; possibly TRBD1 for D (5 bases). The CDR3 sequence is 13 residues long. With 1 base removed from V and 6 bases from J, the gap between germline ends came to 10 bases. CDR1 GTSNPN and CDR2 SVGIG come from the germline V gene (reference sequence). The CDR3 nucleotides read TGTGCCTGGAGTGCCGGGGGAGGTCAGCCCCAGCATTTT. This sequence encodes CAWSAGGGQPQHF.

This clonotype was counted a few times. The chain uses TRBV5-1 and TRBJ2-5; D unresolved. Trimming shortened V by 2 bases and J by 1 base, and 9 bases separated the two germline ends. The CDR3 loop spans 14 amino acids. Germline CDR1 and CDR2: SGHRS and YFSETQ. CDR3 bases: TGCGCCAGCAGCTTCCCGGGTCCCCAAGAGACCCAGTACTTC. It is translated as CASSFPGPQETQYF.

This chain joins TRBV28 and TRBJ1-2; D remains unclear. CDR3 size: 16 residues. V was pared by 3 bases and J by 7 bases, with 21 bases between. Per germline, CDR1 MDHEN and CDR2 SYDVKM. CDR3 sequence reads: CASSFLGGLQLGGYTF. In DNA form, the CDR3 reads TGTGCCAGCAGTTTTCTCGGCGGTTTACAGTTAGGTGGCTACACCTTC.

The chain uses TRBV18 and TRBJ1-2, with 8 bases aligning to TRBD1. Germline V gives CDR1 KGHSH, CDR2 LQKENI. The CDR3 is 15 amino acids. With V trimmed by 3 bases and J by 2 bases, 5 bases remained unmatched. CDR3 in DNA: TGTGCCAGCTCACCGGCCAGGGGGCGAAACTATGGCTACACCTTC. Protein sequence: CASSPARGRNYGYTF.

This rearrangement joins TRBV7-2 to TRBJ1-1; no clear D. V lost 1 base, J lost 4 bases, and 10 bases lay in between. Germline V gives CDR1 SGHTA, CDR2 FQGNSA. The CDR3 sequence is 14 residues long. The CDR3 sequence is CASSLVTFLTEAFF. CDR3 in DNA: TGTGCCAGCAGCTTAGTTACGTTCCTCACTGAAGCTTTCTTT. The whole variable domain, remainder taken from reference TRBV7-2 and TRBJ1-1, is GAGVSQSPSNKVTEKGKDVELRCDPISGHTALYWYRQSLGQGLEFLIYFQGNSAPDKSGLPSDRFSAERTGGSVSTLTIQRTQQEDSAVYLCASSLVTFLTEAFFGQGTRLTVV.

The chain couples TRBV29-1 to TRBJ2-6, with a tentative D call TRBD2 (6 bases). Trimming pared 6 bases from V and 4 bases from J, leaving 16 bases between. This CDR3 has 15 residues. Germline V gene data show CDR1 as SQVTM and CDR2 as ANQGSEA. CDR3 amino acids: CSVGTATSGANVLTF. The DNA of the CDR3 is TGCAGCGTAGGGACTGCCACCTCAGGGGCCAACGTCCTGACTTTC. Full variable domain (rest looked up from reference TRBV29-1 and TRBJ2-6): SAVISQKPSRDICQRGTSLTIQCQVDSQVTMMFWYRQQPGQSLTLIATANQGSEATYESGFVIDKFPISRPNLTFSTLTVSNMSPEDSSIYLCSVGTATSGANVLTFGAGSRLTVL.

This chain uses TRBV20-1 with TRBJ2-7; 9 bases line up with TRBD2. CDR3 length: 15 amino acids. CDR1 DFQATT and CDR2 SNEGSKA come from the germline V gene (reference sequence). After removal of 6 bases from V and 5 bases from J, the junction contained 14 bases not matched to a gene. DNA for the CDR3: TGCAGTGCCCGGGATTCTGCGGGAGGGAAGGACGAGCAGTACTTC. Translation gives CSARDSAGGKDEQYF.

The V gene is TRBV19, the J gene TRBJ2-6; 15 nucleotides agree with TRBD2. The junction had 10 bases not matched to a gene; V was cut back by 4 bases and J by 0 bases. Germline V lookup: CDR1 LNHDA, CDR2 SQIVND (reference sequence). This CDR3 has 21 amino acids. CDR3: CASSKYGLAGGSNSGANVLTF. CDR3 nucleotides: TGTGCCAGTAGTAAATACGGACTAGCGGGAGGGTCCAACTCTGGGGCCAACGTCCTGACTTTC. Full variable domain (missing parts from reference TRBV19 and TRBJ2-6): DGGITQSPKYLFRKEGQNVTLSCEQNLNHDAMYWYRQDPGQGLRLIYYSQIVNDFQKGDIAEGYSVSREKKESFPLTVTSAQKNPTAFYLCASSKYGLAGGSNSGANVLTFGAGSRLTVL.